A selection of T cell receptor beta chains follows, all from one sample in a study of shared clonotypes between healthy human individuals. TCRdb's table, derived via immunoSEQ multiplex PCR, lists solely in-frame clones and lacks some. The sample has around 600,000 clones; 95% to 98% are singletons. The sequenced material came from naive CD8+ T cells sorted from blood. The receptors here all came from a man in his thirties or forties in good health. CDR3s include the opening cysteine and the closing phenylalanine or tryptophan. The order of the fields is J gene, V gene, D gene, CDR3 protein. The D gene is left open where the match is weak.

TRBJ2-7 | TRBV11-2 | - | CASSLGVSGYEQYF
TRBJ2-7 | TRBV29-1 | TRBD2 | CSVRGGSYEQYF
TRBJ1-4 | TRBV4-3 | - | CASSQDQVQLFF
TRBJ2-1 | TRBV29-1 | TRBD1 | CSVEGGGSSYNEQFF
TRBJ2-2 | TRBV7-9 | TRBD2 | CASSSTTSPGELFF
TRBJ2-7 | TRBV6-1 | TRBD2 | CASSEVASGNDEQYF
TRBJ2-2 | TRBV25-1 | TRBD2 | CASTGTSGRGTGELFF
TRBJ2-7 | TRBV7-9 | - | CASSSTGPSSYEQYF
TRBJ2-2 | TRBV5-5 | - | CASSLYSGGTGELFF
TRBJ1-5 | TRBV7-9 | TRBD1 | CASSTTGDSNQPQHF
TRBJ2-7 | TRBV30 | - | CAWRDGAADSYEQYF
TRBJ2-1 | TRBV29-1 | - | CSVDQGSVYNEQFF
TRBJ2-7 | TRBV29-1 | TRBD2 | CSATGWTSLSYEQYF
TRBJ2-7 | TRBV29-1 | - | CSVDIGSGSYEQYF
TRBJ2-2 | TRBV2 | TRBD1 | CASRGTGVYGAGELFF
TRBJ2-1 | TRBV20-1 | - | CSASFGNEQFF
TRBJ2-3 | TRBV2 | - | CASIPRGARKDTQYF
TRBJ2-1 | TRBV5-1 | - | CASSPESSLEQFF
TRBJ2-7 | TRBV4-1 | - | CASSNRDGFYEQYF
TRBJ2-7 | TRBV11-2 | - | CASSLTPEQYF
TRBJ2-1 | TRBV7-9 | TRBD2 | CASSLGIAGGPLGYNEQFF
TRBJ1-5 | TRBV19 | TRBD1 | CASRHTGDQPQHF
TRBJ2-7 | TRBV28 | - | CASTGTGGSYEQYF
TRBJ2-1 | TRBV9 | TRBD2 | CASSVRPSGSDEQFF
TRBJ2-5 | TRBV13 | TRBD1 | CASSSDRAQETQYF
TRBJ2-1 | TRBV27 | - | CASSLRDSLNEQFF
TRBJ1-1 | TRBV11-2 | - | CASSFGTEAFF
TRBJ2-2 | TRBV6-5 | - | CAIGAYTGELFF
TRBJ2-1 | TRBV7-9 | - | CASSLVSAETPFF
TRBJ2-7 | TRBV27 | TRBD1 | CASSKTGVPYEQYF